This T cell receptor (beta chain) originates from a study of cytomegalovirus exposure and HLA in healthy donors. Overall study context: Unique TCRs from HLA-typed donors, 85 million to 100 million of them, were held in an early data release. Points from the study as a whole: Rare TCR sequences dominated, though some public TCRs recurred in many donors.

PCR employed 60 Vbeta and 13 Jbeta primers. The protocol was immunoSEQ multiplex PCR, while the TCRdb copy is restricted to in-frame clones and leaves out a portion. The sample holds roughly 180,000 clones, 80% seen once. As concerns this clone: Its antigen is currently unknown.

CDR1 LNHDA and CDR2 SQIVND come from the germline V gene (reference sequence). The CDR3 is 15 residues long. Trimming took 6 bases from V and 3 from J; bases not matched to a gene: 8. The specimen sequenced was PBMCs. The sequence came from a young man in good health and CMV-seropositive. This rearrangement joins TRBV19 to TRBJ1-5; TRBD1 aligns across 7 bases. CDR3 nucleotides: TGTGCCAGTAGGGCTCTTGACAGGGACAATCAGCCCCAGCATTTT. Translated: CASRALDRDNQPQHF.